Sequencing of this T cell receptor (beta chain) was carried out in a study of CD4 T cells in relation to SARS-CoV-2 and coronaviruses (dated by TCRdb to the early 2020s). For context, the study as a whole: The full convalescent cohort of 12 to 13 patients had a median age of roughly 35 years, ranging from roughly 21 to 80 years. HLA restriction was mapped for shared crossreactive spike epitopes using patient-derived lymphoblastoid cell lines. The Adaptive Biotechnologies TCR-sequencing kit was used to sequence samples from three pre-COVID donors and the naive versus memory experiments, while other data came from Illumina-based sequencing. Among the roughly 12 convalescent patients, 8 males and 4 females were included, and two of the subjects were Hispanic. Memory CD4+ T cell crossreactivity between SARS-CoV-2 and common cold coronavirus spike proteins was assessed at the TCR clonotype level in the study. A different TCR-beta assay, based on Illumina, was used to sequence expansion assays from other donors in the study.

Overall study outcomes, separate from this receptor: Since the crossreactivity analysis centred on spike protein, crossreactivity against other viral proteins was not assessed. Because no donor provided both pre-pandemic and post-infection samples, tracing the source of pre-existing responses was limited. Crossreactive clones showed significantly weaker SARS-CoV-2-driven expansion than monoreactive clones, consistent with antigenic imprinting. In about 60% of donors, memory CD4+ clonotypes turned up that crossrecognized SARS-CoV-2 and at least one common cold coronavirus spike. Small numbers of patients and of tested TCRs were a limitation of the study. Sequencing of naive versus memory cells indicated that the assay detects memory recall responses, not primary responses primed during culture.

Naive and memory CD4+ T cells were separated from cryopreserved PBMCs by first enriching for CD4 and then performing EasySep naive CD4+ T cell enrichment. Ficoll-Paque PLUS gradient centrifugation was used to isolate PBMCs from leukapheresis product or whole blood. PBMCs were either cryopreserved at -140 degrees C or used fresh in the expansion assay. The QIAamp Micro DNA Kit was used to extract genomic DNA from the CD4+ T cells. Notes on this clone: Its antigen is still unknown. Base qualities were left out, and no much larger clone turns up one base away.

Per the germline V gene, SNHLY is the CDR1 and FYNNEI is the CDR2. The CDR3 has 14 amino acids, counting the end cysteine and phenylalanine. Of the read, only the CDR3 DNA is kept; its 42 bases are in frame from base 1. V and J are trimmed by 6 bases and 5 bases, and the gene matches miss 8 bases of the junction. Uncultured naive and memory CD4+ T cell DNA received deep-resolution immunoSEQ TCR-beta sequencing. Regarding the original processing steps: During preprocessing, nonproductive sequences were discarded, as were any CDR3s that did not begin with C, did not end with F or W, or were shorter than 7 amino acids. Cultured and uncultured naive and memory CD4+ repertoires were searched for CDR3s previously identified as spike- and CEF-reactive. CDR3 homology was quantified as pairwise Levenshtein distance, calculated with the stringdist R package after three terminal residues were trimmed from each end. The source is immuneACCESS, and TCRdb retained only in-frame sequences with V and J called. Part of the clones is not carried over; for the studies checked, unresolved V genes explain less than half of this, and the remainder is unexplained. V, J and clone size reflect that table, while D and trimming were determined from the DNA. This sample holds 37,000 or so clones; 70% to 90% were observed only once. The ten largest make up about 3% of the sample.

The receptor chain draws on TRBV2 and TRBJ2-7, and 9 junctional nucleotides match TRBD1. Sequenced sample: memory CD4+ T cells from PBMCs. Per the publication, the cell subset or site label means: memory (non-naive) CD4+ T cells. The TCR comes from an adult with COVID-19. The bases read TGTGCCAGCAGCCACGGACAGGGGTCCCACGAGCAGTACTTC. Its translation reads: CASSHGQGSHEQYF.